The 21 T cell receptor beta chains reported below all come from one sample, sequenced in a study of T cells in Graves' hyperthyroidism and ophthalmopathy. The source material, RNA transcripts, was used to amplify TCR beta CDR3 regions. The HTBI primer set served for first-round RT-PCR of the TCR CDR3. TCRdb called the multiplex PCR reads again in MiXCR, with one record for every CDR3 protein. Among roughly 580,000 distinct CDR3 sequences listed, approximately 13% were seen once. The specimen was blood. These receptors were collected from a young woman with Graves' hyperthyroidism that later progressed to Graves' ophthalmopathy.

The sample holds many counts of this clonotype. The chain couples TRBV7-9 to TRBJ1-2, with a tentative D call TRBD1 (6 bases). Trimming took off 3 bases at V and 3 bases at J, with 17 bases between the two ends. CDR1 is SEHNR, CDR2 FQNEAQ, per germline (reference sequence). There are 16 residues in the CDR3. The CDR3 loop is CASSLLGRGVDYGYTF. CDR3 in DNA: TGTGCCAGCAGCTTGCTCGGCAGGGGTGTTGACTATGGCTACACCTTC.

This clonotype was detected only a few times. V usage is TRBV20-1 and J usage is TRBJ2-5, with 9 bases lining up with TRBD2. The CDR3 spans 15 residues. The V gene's germline CDR1 is DFQATT and CDR2 SNEGSKA (reference sequence). V shed 6 bases and J 5 bases; nucleotides not matched to a gene: 13. As DNA, the CDR3 is TGCAGTGCAAACCCCGGGTCTAGCGGGGAGGAGACCCAGTACTTC. Residues: CSANPGSSGEETQYF.

This clonotype was seen many times. This chain uses TRBV7-9 with TRBJ1-6; D remains unclear. CDR1 SEHNR and CDR2 FQNEAQ come from the germline V gene (reference sequence). V lost 2 bases and J 0 bases, leaving 8 bases between the germline ends. CDR3 size: 16 residues. The CDR3 nucleotides read TGTGCCAGCAGCTTAACATCCAGCTCCTATAATTCACCCCTCCACTTT. The encoded protein is CASSLTSSSYNSPLHF.

This clonotype was found many times. The V call is TRBV7-3, the J call TRBJ2-7; 7 positions match TRBD2. The V gene's germline CDR1 is SGHTA and CDR2 FQGTGA. This CDR3 has 15 amino acids. Unmatched junction bases numbered 5, after V lost 3 bases and J lost 0 bases. The CDR3 DNA follows: TGTGCCAGCAGCTTGATAGCGGGTCCCTCCTACGAGCAGTACTTC. As protein: CASSLIAGPSYEQYF. The entire variable domain, with the rest obtained from reference TRBV7-3 and TRBJ2-7, is as follows: GAGVSQTPSNKVTEKGKYVELRCDPISGHTALYWYRQSLGQGPEFLIYFQGTGAADDSGLPNDRFFAVRPEGSVSTLKIQRTERGDSAVYLCASSLIAGPSYEQYFGPGTRLTVT.

The rearrangement uses TRBV30 and TRBJ2-1; 13 bases map to TRBD2. The CDR3 spans 16 residues. J lost 1 base, V lost 2 bases, and 2 bases had no gene match. Germline assignment: CDR1 GTSNPN and CDR2 SVGIG (reference sequence). As DNA, the CDR3 is TGTGCCTGGAGTCCACTAGCGGGAGGGTCCTACAATGAGCAGTTCTTC. Its translation is CAWSPLAGGSYNEQFF.

This clonotype was counted ten times or more. The CDR3 region is CASSVGHRGLQDTQYF. The CDR3 nucleotides read TGTGCCAGCAGCGTAGGCCACAGGGGGCTTCAAGATACGCAGTATTTT. This sequence joins TRBV9 and TRBJ2-3, with 9 nucleotides matching TRBD1. This CDR3 is built from 16 residues. V lost 0 bases and J lost 5; bases outside the gene matches: 7. Germline values: CDR1 SGDLS, CDR2 YYNGEE. Full variable domain (outside the CDR3, taken from reference TRBV9 and TRBJ2-3): DSGVTQTPKHLITATGQRVTLRCSPRSGDLSVYWYQQSLDQGLQFLIQYYNGEERAKGNILERFSAQQFPDLHSELNLSSLELGDSALYFCASSVGHRGLQDTQYFGPGTRLTVL.

As for this clonotype: One base away lies a much larger clone, so this may be a sequencing read error. This chain connects TRBV20-1 to TRBJ2-3; D may be TRBD2 (5 bases). The CDR3 is 10 amino acids. The germline V gene encodes CDR1 DFQATT and CDR2 SNEGSKA (reference sequence). The CDR3 spells CSALRDTRYF. CDR3 nucleotides: TGCAGTGCGTTGAGGGATACGCGGTATTTT.

This clonotype was counted at least ten times. This rearrangement joins TRBV3-1 to TRBJ1-1; D is undetermined. This CDR3 is 15 amino acids long. V was shortened by 0 bases and J by 0 bases, with 8 bases between the two germline ends. Per germline, CDR1 LGHDT and CDR2 YNNKEL (reference sequence). The CDR3 loop reads CASSQEGSLNTEAFF. The CDR3 DNA follows: TGTGCCAGCAGCCAAGAGGGGTCCCTGAACACTGAAGCTTTCTTT.

This clonotype was seen at least ten times. The CDR3 coding sequence is TGTGCCAGCAGCCAAGGTGGACTAGCATGGGATACGCAGTATTTT. This gives the protein CASSQGGLAWDTQYF. The chain joins TRBV3-1 to TRBJ2-3; 8 bases map to TRBD2. Per germline, CDR1 LGHDT and CDR2 YNNKEL (reference sequence). The CDR3 length is 15 residues. The junction had 6 bases not matched to a gene; V was cut back by 1 base and J by 6 bases.

This clonotype was counted many times. The chain carries TRBV3-1 and TRBJ1-1, with D perhaps TRBD1 (6 bases). The CDR3 totals 13 residues. Trimming left V 4 bases short and J 1 base short, with 7 bases between. From germline, CDR1 is LGHDT and CDR2 YNNKEL (reference sequence). In DNA form, the CDR3 reads TGTGCCAGCAGCCGCAGGGGGAACACTGAAGCTTTCTTT. Translating gives CASSRRGNTEAFF. The whole variable domain, filled in from reference TRBV3-1 and TRBJ1-1, reads DTAVSQTPKYLVTQMGNDKSIKCEQNLGHDTMYWYKQDSKKFLKIMFSYNNKELIINETVPNRFSPKSPDKAHLNLHINSLELGDSAVYFCASSRRGNTEAFFGQGTRLTVV.

This clonotype was counted at least ten times. The chain couples TRBV3-1 to TRBJ2-5; D uncertain. The CDR3 has 14 amino acids. Per the germline V gene, CDR1 is LGHDT and CDR2 is YNNKEL (reference sequence). With 1 base removed from V and 5 bases from J, the gap between germline ends came to 11 bases. CDR3 protein: CASSQAGFEETQYF. The CDR3 region has the DNA TGTGCCAGCAGCCAAGCTGGTTTCGAGGAGACCCAGTACTTC.

This clonotype was counted many times. The J gene is TRBJ2-7, the V gene TRBV7-2; the D gene could be TRBD1 or TRBD2 (5 bases each). The CDR3 is 15 residues long. Germline V gene sequence: CDR1 SGHTA, CDR2 FQGNSA. Trimming cost V 5 bases and J 4 bases, with 18 bases left between them. The CDR3, as DNA: TGTGCCAGCAGCCGGTCCGGGACGGTGGCTTACGAGCAGTACTTC. The encoded protein is CASSRSGTVAYEQYF.

The CDR3 loop is CASTPRGGANNEQFF. CDR3 sequence (DNA): TGTGCCAGCACCCCCCGGGGGGGAGCTAACAATGAGCAGTTCTTC. V and J are TRBV5-4 and TRBJ2-1, with 8 bases matching TRBD2. The trim removed 6 bases at V and 5 bases at J, leaving 10 bases unmatched. CDR3 size: 15 residues. Germline loops: CDR1 SGHNT, CDR2 YYREEE (reference sequence).

This clonotype was observed at least ten times. V gene TRBV7-9 combines with J gene TRBJ2-5; D call uncertain. V lost 4 bases and J lost 0, with 6 bases in between. Germline V CDR1 and CDR2: SEHNR, FQNEAQ (reference sequence). This CDR3 contains 13 residues. CDR3 sequence: CASSSPYQETQYF. Written as DNA, the CDR3 is TGTGCCAGCAGCTCACCGTACCAAGAGACCCAGTACTTC.

The V gene is TRBV6-2 or TRBV6-3, the J gene TRBJ2-1; 7 bases fit TRBD1. Germline V gives CDR1 MNHEY, CDR2 SVGEGT. This CDR3 is 14 amino acids long. J lost 8 bases, V lost 6 bases, and 10 bases had no gene match. The CDR3 is CASRATGAGDEQFF. CDR3 coding DNA: TGTGCCAGCAGGGCCACAGGGGCTGGTGATGAGCAGTTCTTC.

The rearrangement joins TRBV7-9 to TRBJ2-1; D gene uncertain. This CDR3 has 12 amino acids. V shed 7 bases and J shed 6 bases, with 10 bases lying between them. The germline V gene has CDR1 SEHNR and CDR2 FQNEAQ (reference sequence). CDR3 sequence: CASTDASNEQFF. In DNA, the CDR3 is TGTGCCAGCACTGACGCTTCCAATGAGCAGTTCTTC.

This clonotype was detected many times. The chain carries TRBV27 and TRBJ2-7; D is unclear. From germline, CDR1 is MNHEY and CDR2 SMNVEV (reference sequence). The CDR3 is made up of 12 amino acids. Deletions cut 5 bases from V and 4 bases from J, with 9 bases between. The CDR3 DNA follows: TGTGCCAGCAGTGCCAGTACGTACGAGCAGTACTTC. It yields the protein CASSASTYEQYF.

This chain joins TRBV20-1 and TRBJ1-2; D is undetermined. V dropped 1 base and J dropped 1 base, with 19 bases sitting between them. The CDR3 has 17 residues. Germline lookup yields CDR1 DFQATT and CDR2 SNEGSKA (reference sequence). Here the CDR3 reads CSARGDGRGRDNYGYTF. The DNA for the CDR3 is TGCAGTGCTAGAGGCGACGGGCGAGGGAGGGATAACTATGGCTACACCTTC.

This clonotype was picked up many times. This chain uses TRBV27 with TRBJ1-4; 7 nucleotides agree with TRBD1. The germline gives CDR1 MNHEY, CDR2 SMNVEV (reference sequence). The CDR3 contains 15 residues. V gave up 5 bases and J gave up 7 bases; unmatched junction bases: 10. CDR3 in amino acids: CASSDQGGVGEKLFF. DNA for the CDR3: TGTGCCAGCAGTGACCAAGGGGGCGTAGGTGAAAAACTGTTTTTT.

This clonotype was seen ten or more times. The chain carries TRBV20-1 and TRBJ2-1, with D possibly matching TRBD2 (7 bases). V lost 4 bases, J lost 4 bases, and 20 bases lay in between. CDR3 length: 16 residues. CDR1 is DFQATT and CDR2 is SNEGSKA in the germline V gene (reference sequence). Written as DNA, the CDR3 is TGCAGTGCTAAAAACAGGGATTGGGGAGGGTACAATGAGCAGTTCTTC. Protein product: CSAKNRDWGGYNEQFF.

Ten or more counts support this clonotype. The V gene is TRBV24-1, the J gene TRBJ1-2; a weak D match, TRBD1 (6 bases). V was clipped by 7 bases and J by 0 bases, with 8 bases between them. The germline V gene has CDR1 KGHDR and CDR2 SFDVKD. This CDR3 spans 13 amino acids. The chain's CDR3 is CATSGQPNYGYTF. In nucleotides, the CDR3 is TGTGCCACCAGCGGACAGCCTAACTATGGCTACACCTTC.